This TCR beta chain emerged from a study of shared clonotypes between healthy human individuals. Study background: Donors were a couple of women and a few men aged 18 to 49.

It was across several immunoSEQ plates that each subset's genomic DNA was evenly split. Assay: immunoSEQ multiplex PCR; the TCRdb copy retains only in-frame clones and omits some. The sample comprises approximately 2,300,000 clones, around 90% of which are singletons, and 0.37% rests with the top ten. Germline assignment: CDR1 KGHSH and CDR2 LQKENI. The CDR3 totals 17 residues. Trimming at V came to 2 bases and at J to 0 bases, leaving 10 bases not matched to a gene. Input material: naive CD4+ T cells from PBMCs. The sample's subset: CD45RA+ positively selected. This receptor was obtained from a man in his late teens or twenties in good health. Some clones in this sample may be carry-over from other donors' samples. The genes are TRBV18 and TRBJ2-7; 7 nucleotides match TRBD1. The DNA for the CDR3 is TGTGCCAGCTCACCAAAGGGGGCAGCTGTGAGCTCCTACGAGCAGTACTTC. It codes for CASSPKGAAVSSYEQYF. Together with reference TRBV18 and TRBJ2-7, the CDR3 gives the full variable domain: NAGVMQNPRHLVRRRGQEARLRCSPMKGHSHVYWYRQLPEEGLKFMVYLQKENIIDESGMPKERFSAEFPKEGPSILRIQQVVRGDSAAYFCASSPKGAAVSSYEQYFGPGTRLTVT.